The 22 T cell receptor beta chains listed next were all sequenced from one sample in a study of Graves' ophthalmopathy and Graves' hyperthyroidism. For repertoire sequencing, the TCR beta CDR3 regions were amplified from RNA transcripts. An initial RT-PCR round employing HTBI primers preceded a second-round multiplex PCR. TCRdb called the multiplex PCR reads again in MiXCR, with one record for every CDR3 protein. The sample lists 1 million to 1.3 million distinct CDR3 sequences, about 40% occurring once. Source material: peripheral blood or thyroid tissue (not recorded which). These receptors were obtained from an adult man with Graves' hyperthyroidism.

The chain employs TRBV15 and TRBJ2-5; D gene unclear. The DNA end is more similar to TRBJ2-1, so the J call may be wrong. Per germline, CDR1 LNHNV and CDR2 YYDKDF (reference sequence). This CDR3 is built from 15 residues. CDR3 amino acids: CATSRGPGLATEQFF. In nucleotides, the CDR3 is TGTGCCACCAGCAGAGGTCCGGGTCTTGCGACTGAGCAGTTCTTC.

This clonotype was seen more than once but under ten times. The chain couples TRBV7-2 to TRBJ2-2, with 11 bases that match TRBD2. This CDR3 is 17 amino acids long. With 2 bases clipped from V and 7 bases from J, the junction kept 9 bases outside the gene matches. The germline V gene has CDR1 SGHTA and CDR2 FQGNSA. The CDR3 reads CASSLLAGGPFSGELFF. The DNA for the CDR3 is TGTGCCAGCAGCTTATTAGCGGGGGGGCCTTTCAGCGGGGAGCTGTTTTTT.

V and J are TRBV6-2 or TRBV6-3 and TRBJ2-7; 8 nucleotides agree with TRBD2. Germline trimming cut 6 bases from V and 3 bases from J; bases unmatched to any gene: 7. Germline values: CDR1 MNHEY, CDR2 SVGEGT. The CDR3 sequence is 14 residues long. The CDR3, as DNA: TGTGCCAGCAGACAACCGGGACTAGACTACGAGCAGTACTTC. Its translation: CASRQPGLDYEQYF.

This rearrangement joins TRBV4-3 to TRBJ1-5; D is unclear. CDR1 is LGHNA and CDR2 is YSLEER in the germline V gene. Trimming removed 3 bases at V and 4 bases at J, with 16 bases between. This CDR3 has 16 amino acids. The CDR3 DNA follows: TGCGCCAGCAGCCAGGATACTTTCCCCACGAATCAGCCCCAGCATTTT. Translated: CASSQDTFPTNQPQHF.

This clonotype was counted only a few times. The J gene is TRBJ1-2, the V gene TRBV29-1; no firm D call. The CDR3 has 14 amino acids. V was shortened by 4 bases and J by 1 base, with 13 bases between the two germline ends. CDR1 is SQVTM and CDR2 is ANQGSEA in the germline V gene. The CDR3 region has the DNA TGCAGCGTTGCGGGATTGGGAGATAACTATGGCTACACCTTC. It encodes CSVAGLGDNYGYTF.

This clonotype was detected many times. This chain uses TRBV20-1 with TRBJ2-5; 13 bases are shared with TRBD2. CDR1 and CDR2 (germline): DFQATT, SNEGSKA (reference sequence). Trimming took 1 base from V and 5 from J; bases not matched to a gene: 1. This CDR3 contains 14 residues. The CDR3 loop reads CSARGLAGGETQYF. DNA for the CDR3: TGCAGTGCTAGAGGACTAGCGGGAGGTGAGACCCAGTACTTC.

This clonotype was seen a few times. This sequence joins TRBV20-1 and TRBJ2-7, with D perhaps TRBD2 (5 bases). The germline V gene encodes CDR1 DFQATT and CDR2 SNEGSKA (reference sequence). The CDR3 runs to 11 residues. The V end lost 5 bases, the J end lost 3 bases, and 8 bases lay between the germline ends. Here the CDR3 DNA reads TGCAGTGCTGTACTAGTCTACGAGCAGTACTTC. The encoded protein is CSAVLVYEQYF.

The table lists this clonotype with many counts. This chain links TRBV5-1 with TRBJ1-2, with D possibly matching TRBD1 (6 bases). Germline-derived CDR1 and CDR2 are SGHRS and YFSETQ. This CDR3 region has 15 residues. The V and J ends lost 3 bases and 5 bases respectively, with 17 bases between them. The CDR3 sequence is CASSSSGTTPYGYTF. The CDR3 DNA is TGCGCCAGCAGCTCATCCGGGACAACACCTTATGGCTACACCTTC.

The chain employs TRBV10-3 and TRBJ1-1; TRBD1 matches at 9 bases. This CDR3 is 12 amino acids long. V dropped 8 bases and J dropped 5; count of bases not matched to a gene: 3. The germline V gene has CDR1 ENHRY and CDR2 SYGVKD. The CDR3 is CAIWDRVTEAFF. CDR3 nucleotide sequence: TGTGCCATCTGGGACAGGGTTACTGAAGCTTTCTTT.

The chain joins TRBV30 to TRBJ1-1; D gene ambiguous. V gave up 0 bases and J gave up 1 base, with 6 bases separating them. CDR3 length: 13 amino acids. Germline-derived CDR1 and CDR2 are GTSNPN and SVGIG (reference sequence). The CDR3 nucleotides read TGTGCCTGGAGTGTCTTTTCGAACACTGAAGCTTTCTTT. It is translated as CAWSVFSNTEAFF.

At least ten counts were recorded for this clonotype. The rearrangement links TRBV15 to TRBJ2-2, with 12 bases aligning to TRBD2. The length of the CDR3 is 15 residues. The ends lost 5 bases at V and 11 bases at J; junction bases unmatched: 9. The V gene's germline CDR1 is LNHNV and CDR2 YYDKDF (reference sequence). The CDR3 coding sequence is TGTGCCACCAGCGTGACTAGCGGGAGACTAGTCGAGCTGTTTTTT. Residues: CATSVTSGRLVELFF.

The V call is TRBV27, the J call TRBJ2-3; 7 bases are a match to TRBD2. Germline V CDR1 and CDR2: MNHEY, SMNVEV (reference sequence). V gave up 0 bases and J gave up 0 bases; unmatched junction bases: 6. This CDR3 contains 17 residues. The CDR3 DNA reads as TGTGCCAGCAGTTTATCTGGGCTAGCGGCAAGCACAGATACGCAGTATTTT. It is translated as CASSLSGLAASTDTQYF.

This clonotype occurred many times. The chain employs TRBV20-1 and TRBJ2-5, with a weak D call TRBD2 (5 bases). The V gene's germline CDR1 is DFQATT and CDR2 SNEGSKA (reference sequence). The CDR3 contains 13 residues. The V and J ends lost 7 bases and 5 bases respectively, with 17 bases between them. For the CDR3, the DNA is TGCAGTGGGGCGGGTCTTGGGCTGGAGACCCAGTACTTC. It specifies CSGAGLGLETQYF.

The chain recombines TRBV10-3 with TRBJ2-5, with TRBD2 identical over 8 bases. This CDR3 has 15 residues. V lost 5 bases and J lost 4; bases outside the gene matches: 9. Germline loops: CDR1 ENHRY, CDR2 SYGVKD. The chain's CDR3 is CAISYGREVRETQYF. The CDR3 DNA is TGTGCCATCAGTTACGGGCGGGAGGTACGAGAGACCCAGTACTTC.

The chain is built from TRBV29-1 and TRBJ1-1; possibly TRBD1 for D (5 bases). The germline V gene encodes CDR1 SQVTM and CDR2 ANQGSEA. The V gene lost 4 bases and the J gene lost 7 bases, with 13 bases spanning the gap. This CDR3 is 12 amino acids long. Here the CDR3 reads CSVVPGRVEAFF. CDR3 in DNA: TGCAGCGTTGTGCCGGGACGGGTTGAAGCTTTCTTT.

This clonotype was counted many times. The V call is TRBV12-3 or TRBV12-4, the J call TRBJ2-7; 9 nucleotides line up with TRBD1. The CDR3 runs to 14 residues. Trimming took 6 bases from V and 6 from J; bases not matched to a gene: 9. CDR3 DNA: TGTGCCAGCAGCCATGGGACAGGGTCTCCCGAGCAGTACTTC. This codes for CASSHGTGSPEQYF.

This rearrangement joins TRBV5-4 to TRBJ1-2, with 7 bases that match TRBD1. Trimming took 0 bases from V and 7 from J; bases not matched to a gene: 9. CDR3 length equals 15 residues. CDR1 SGHNT and CDR2 YYREEE come from the germline V gene (reference sequence). CDR3 in amino acids: CASSLEGALLGGYTF. The CDR3 DNA sequence: TGTGCCAGCAGCTTGGAGGGGGCGCTTTTAGGTGGCTACACCTTC.

This clonotype was recorded at least ten times. This sequence joins TRBV29-1 and TRBJ1-1; the match to TRBD1 covers 7 bases. The V gene end was trimmed by 7 bases and the J gene end by 1 base; junction bases not matched to a gene: 6. Germline V gene data show CDR1 as SQVTM and CDR2 as ANQGSEA. CDR3 length equals 13 residues. CDR3 sequence: CSEAQGTNTEAFF. CDR3 sequence (DNA): TGCAGCGAGGCACAGGGGACGAACACTGAAGCTTTCTTT.

Points on this clonotype: Just one base apart from a much larger clone, this may be a read error. V and J are TRBV7-8 and TRBJ2-6, with TRBD1 identical over 8 bases. The CDR3 consists of 18 residues. The germline V gene has CDR1 SGHVS and CDR2 FQNEAQ. Trimming removed 7 bases from V and 4 bases from J; junction bases left unmatched: 15. CDR3 loop: CASNYDRGPGSGANVLTF. CDR3 nucleotides: TGTGCCAGCAACTATGACAGGGGTCCGGGGTCGGGGGCCAACGTCCTGACTTTC.

The chain recombines TRBV10-3 with TRBJ1-1; the D gene is possibly TRBD1 (6 bases). The CDR3 extends over 15 amino acids. With 6 bases removed from V and 1 base from J, the gap between germline ends came to 15 bases. Germline values: CDR1 ENHRY, CDR2 SYGVKD. The CDR3 nucleotides are TGTGCCATCAGCGGCCACAGGGTCGGGAACACTGAAGCTTTCTTT. Translating it yields CAISGHRVGNTEAFF.

This chain links TRBV15 with TRBJ1-2, with 12 positions matching TRBD1. With 0 bases clipped from V and 6 bases from J, the junction kept 11 bases outside the gene matches. The CDR3 spans 18 residues. The germline V gene has CDR1 LNHNV and CDR2 YYDKDF (reference sequence). DNA of the CDR3: TGTGCCACCAGCAGAGACGTCCGGGACAGGGGGCTGAAGGATGGCTACACCTTC. It yields the protein CATSRDVRDRGLKDGYTF.

Ten or more counts support this clonotype. The chain has TRBV29-1 and TRBJ2-2; TRBD1 is a possible D gene (6 bases). V was clipped by 5 bases and J by 6 bases, with 7 bases between them. CDR1 and CDR2 (germline): SQVTM, ANQGSEA. CDR3 length: 11 amino acids. The CDR3 nucleotides read TGCAGCGTTCGGACAGCCGGGGAGCTGTTTTTT. This encodes CSVRTAGELFF.